The T cell receptor (beta chain) described here comes from a study of a mutant IDH1 vaccine in newly diagnosed glioma. Looking at the study overall: Patients got radiotherapy, temozolomide, or both beforehand, and most got both.

The time point: week 35, safety follow-up. A 20-mer mutant IDH1 peptide at 300 ug was injected subcutaneously with topical imiquimod. V was clipped by 0 bases and J by 4 bases, with 15 bases between them. Germline V gene data show CDR1 as LGHNA and CDR2 as YSLEER. This CDR3 comprises 16 residues. For this clone: What it binds is not known.

Profiling relied on immunoSEQ multiplex PCR, and the TCRdb table lists in-frame clones only, not all of them. This sample has some 61,000 clones, with approximately 81% found just once. The TCR originated in a man aged 18 to 29 with glioma. The sequencing here drew on PBMCs, taken from a glioma patient whose treatment included an IDH1 peptide vaccine. The chain links TRBV4-3 to TRBJ1-2, with D possibly TRBD1 on 5 matching bases. The DNA of the CDR3 is TGCGCCAGCAGCCAAGATGGGGCAGCGCATATCTATGGCTACACCTTC. Translation: CASSQDGAAHIYGYTF.